What follows is one TCR beta chain and its context. From germline, CDR1 is MNHEY and CDR2 SMNVEV (reference sequence). The CDR3 has 11 residues. V was pared by 7 bases and J by 5 bases, with 8 bases between. Original handling: Using reference gene primer amplification, nucleated cell counts were estimated. The protocol was immunoSEQ multiplex PCR, while the TCRdb copy is restricted to in-frame clones and leaves out a portion. V and J calls and clone size follow that table, whereas D and trimming were derived from the DNA. The table shows roughly 120,000 clones, with just over 90% occurring only once. This entry comes from a study of blood T cell repertoires in COVID-19. Study overall: Acute and convalescent COVID-19 specimens originated in the United States, Italy and Spain. From T cells, B-cell-depleted T cells, or PBMCs came the material, which was cDNA or gDNA.

The origin of this receptor is a human donor with active COVID-19. The donor label of this sample is uncertain. This chain connects TRBV27 to TRBJ2-5; D uncertain. The sequencing input was peripheral blood. CDR3 in amino acids: CASTLGETQYF. CDR3 nucleotide sequence: TGTGCCAGCACTCTTGGCGAGACCCAGTACTTC.